Shown below are 22 T cell receptor beta chains from a single sample sequenced in a study of tumor-infiltrating lymphocytes in primary liver carcinoma. Alongside blood RNA obtained from unsorted whole blood, germline DNA was also extracted. TCR beta cDNA was prepared out of 500 ng total RNA by means of a constant-region primer. ARM-PCR, slightly modified, supplied the TCR beta libraries through three nested multiplex PCR rounds. Use of TRBV1-TRBV30 forward primers with a C-beta reverse primer characterized the first two PCR rounds, which lasted around 9 cycles each. Each CDR3 protein gets one entry after TCRdb re-called the multiplex PCR reads with MiXCR. The data hold 300,000 to 350,000 distinct CDR3 sequences, with about 61% observed a single time. The source material was peripheral blood. These receptors were taken from a man in his forties with primary liver carcinoma and hepatitis B virus infection.

In the case of this clonotype: Being one base from a much bigger clone, this may be a read error. V and J are TRBV10-3 and TRBJ2-1; D uncertain. Germline V CDR1 and CDR2: ENHRY, SYGVKD. V lost 5 bases and J 10 bases, leaving 12 bases between the germline ends. CDR3 length equals 12 residues. The CDR3, as DNA: TGTGCCATCAGTAAGAAGGCCCCCGAGCAGTTCTTC. Amino acid sequence: CAISKKAPEQFF.

Remarks on this clonotype: One end of the junction is discordant with germline, which a read error may explain. V is TRBV29-1 and J is TRBJ2-7; possibly TRBD1 for D (6 bases). The CDR3 contains 19 residues. Germline loops: CDR1 SQVTM, CDR2 ANQGSEA. CDR3 coding DNA: TGTAGCGTTGAACCTCCCAGGGCTGGACAGCGAGCGATTAACTACGAGCAGTACTTC. Translation: CSVEPPRAGQRAINYEQYF.

This clonotype was seen many times. The chain couples TRBV4-2 to TRBJ2-5; 8 bases align to TRBD2. The CDR3 contains 16 residues. From germline, CDR1 is LGHNA and CDR2 YNFKEQ. V lost 0 bases and J lost 5; bases outside the gene matches: 8. CDR3 DNA: TGTGCCAGCAGCCAAGATTCGGGAGGGCCGGGTGAGACCCAGTACTTC. Translated, it gives CASSQDSGGPGETQYF.

About this clonotype itself: Germline is not matched at one junction end, which may reflect a read error. The CDR3 DNA sequence: TGTGCCAGCTCCCACTCAGTGACCCAAGAGACCCACTACTTC. Amino acids: CASSHSVTQETHYF. V is TRBV11-2 and J is TRBJ2-5; D not certain. The CDR3 loop spans 14 amino acids. In germline, CDR1 is SGHAT, CDR2 FQNNGV.

V gene TRBV7-9 combines with J gene TRBJ2-1; D remains ambiguous. Germline V lookup: CDR1 SEHNR, CDR2 FQNEAQ (reference sequence). The CDR3 contains 17 residues. Trimming took 5 bases from V and 8 from J, leaving 25 bases between them. CDR3 in DNA: TGTGCCAGCAGCACCTACGGTTTTTGGGGTTTGATGGATGAGCAGTTCTTC. Translated, it gives CASSTYGFWGLMDEQFF.

In regard to this clonotype: One junction end does not reproduce the germline sequence, and a read error may be involved. The genes are TRBV11-2 and TRBJ2-3, with D perhaps given as TRBD1 or TRBD2 (5 bases each). This CDR3 spans 17 amino acids. Germline-derived CDR1 and CDR2 are SGHAT and FQNNGV. DNA for the CDR3: TGTGCCAGCAGCTTAGACCCAGGCTGGGGGAAATCAGATACACAGTATTTT. Protein: CASSLDPGWGKSDTQYF.

Regarding this clonotype: The junction departs from the called germline gene at one end, perhaps through a read error. The chain combines TRBV14 with TRBJ1-1; possibly TRBD1 for D (5 bases). CDR1 and CDR2 from the germline V gene are SGHDN and FVKESK. The CDR3 contains 12 residues. CDR3 loop: CASSLLGVEALF. The CDR3 DNA reads as TGTGCCAGCAGCCTGTTGGGGGTTGAAGCTCTCTTT.

This clonotype was seen a handful of times. Given a much more abundant clone one base away, this may be a read error. The genes are TRBV4-3 and TRBJ2-1; TRBD2 aligns across 7 bases. The CDR3 length is 15 residues. Germline loops: CDR1 LGHNA, CDR2 YSLEER. After removal of 0 bases from V and 8 bases from J, the junction contained 7 bases not matched to a gene. The DNA of the CDR3 is TGCGCCAGCAGCCAAGACTGGGGGAGGGCCGATGAGCAGTTCTTC. Translating gives CASSQDWGRADEQFF.

About this clonotype itself: A clone one base away is much larger, so this may be a read error. CDR3 protein: CAGSLHTGELFF. The CDR3 bases are TGTGCCGGCAGTCTTCACACCGGGGAGCTGTTTTTT. V gene TRBV12-3 or TRBV12-4 combines with J gene TRBJ2-2; no reliable D call. This CDR3 has 12 amino acids.

This clonotype was found many times. V is TRBV12-3 or TRBV12-4 and J is TRBJ1-4, with 8 bases aligning to TRBD1. Losses at the gene ends were 6 bases for V and 5 bases for J; bases not matched to a gene: 5. This CDR3 spans 14 amino acids. For the CDR3, the DNA is TGTGCCAGCAGGGAACAGGGGGTGAATGAAAAACTGTTTTTT. Encoded protein: CASREQGVNEKLFF.

With regard to this clonotype: Possible read error: a much larger clone is one base away. CDR3 amino acids: CASSPVGRGAVPEQYF. In nucleotides, the CDR3 is TGTGCCAGCAGCCCCGTAGGCAGGGGAGCGGTACCCGAGCAGTACTTC. The chain employs TRBV5-4 and TRBJ2-7, with D possibly matching TRBD1 (6 bases). This CDR3 is 16 amino acids long. Germline CDR1 and CDR2: SGHNT and YYREEE (reference sequence). The V and J ends lost 4 bases and 6 bases respectively, with 23 bases between them.

This clonotype was observed many times. V and J are TRBV6-5 and TRBJ2-5; 8 bases fit TRBD1. The CDR3 has 17 residues. The V gene end was trimmed by 0 bases and the J gene end by 2 bases; junction bases not matched to a gene: 8. The germline gives CDR1 MNHEY, CDR2 SVGAGI. DNA of the CDR3: TGTGCCAGCAGTTACTCTTCCCATAGACAGGGGCAAGAGACCCAGTACTTC. Translating gives CASSYSSHRQGQETQYF.

Comments on this clonotype: Because it lacks the conserved phenylalanine or tryptophan at the end, this CDR3 is likely a read error. J is TRBJ2-3 and V is TRBV28, with 14 nucleotides matching TRBD2. This CDR3 contains 16 residues. CDR1 and CDR2 (germline): MDHEN, SYDVKM. Trimming removed 6 bases from V and 5 bases from J; junction bases left unmatched: 7. The CDR3 nucleotides read TGTGCCAGCAGCTTTGGGACTAGCGGGAGCGGAGATACGCAGTATTCT. The encoded protein is CASSFGTSGSGDTQYS.

To note about this clonotype: This CDR3 fails to terminate in the conserved phenylalanine or tryptophan, so it likely reflects a read error. The J gene is TRBJ2-6, the V gene TRBV6-5; TRBD1 agrees at 11 bases. Germline V CDR1 and CDR2: MNHEY, SVGAGI. The CDR3 length is 16 residues. CDR3 coding DNA: TGTGCCAGCACAGGACAGGGGGCTCCCCGGGCCAACATCCTGACTTTA. Residues: CASTGQGAPRANILTL.

About this clonotype: One junction end does not reproduce the germline sequence, and a read error may be involved. The CDR3 nucleotides are TGCGCCAGCAGCCGAATCGGGACCACAGATACGCACTATTTT. Residues: CASSRIGTTDTHYF. The chain recombines TRBV4-1 with TRBJ2-3; D might be TRBD1 or TRBD2, each matching 5 bases. This CDR3 is built from 14 residues. Germline CDR1 MGHRA, CDR2 YSYEKL.

Regarding this clonotype: A much larger clone lies one base from this, so it may be a read error. The gene calls are TRBV12-3 or TRBV12-4 and TRBJ1-6; 7 nucleotides match TRBD1. The trim removed 7 bases at V and 10 bases at J, leaving 7 bases unmatched. The CDR3 is 13 amino acids. The CDR3, as DNA: TGTGCCAGCAACTCCCAGGGGGAGTCACCCCTCCACTTT. It codes for CASNSQGESPLHF.

For this clonotype: The germline gene is not matched at one end of the junction; a read error may be the cause. This sequence joins TRBV11-2 and TRBJ2-1, with 10 bases lining up with TRBD2. The CDR3 is made up of 15 amino acids. Germline V gene sequence: CDR1 SGHAT, CDR2 FQNNGV. The CDR3 spells CARMLAGGPGSEQSF. CDR3 DNA: TGTGCCAGGATGTTAGCGGGAGGTCCGGGGAGTGAGCAGTCCTTC. The full variable domain, its missing parts supplied by reference TRBV11-2 and TRBJ2-1, is EAGVAQSPRYKIIEKRQSVAFWCNPISGHATLYWYQQILGQGPKLLIQFQNNGVVDDSQLPKDRFSAERLKGVDSTLKIQPAKLEDSAVYLCARMLAGGPGSEQSFGPGTRLTVL.

The chain uses TRBV7-9 and TRBJ1-1; 7 nucleotides agree with TRBD1. The germline V gene encodes CDR1 SEHNR and CDR2 FQNEAQ (reference sequence). There are 17 residues in the CDR3. V shed 4 bases and J 1 base; nucleotides not matched to a gene: 12. CDR3 in amino acids: CASSSPGGNVANTEAFF. Here the CDR3 DNA reads TGTGCCAGCAGCTCCCCAGGGGGGAATGTAGCGAACACTGAAGCTTTCTTT.

This rearrangement joins TRBV5-4 to TRBJ1-6, with a possible D match to TRBD1 (6 bases). The CDR3 consists of 16 residues. V shed 2 bases and J shed 6 bases, with 15 bases lying between them. CDR1 and CDR2 from the germline V gene are SGHNT and YYREEE (reference sequence). The CDR3 reads CASSFGGGTRNSPLHF. CDR3 DNA: TGTGCCAGCAGCTTCGGGGGCGGTACGCGTAATTCACCCCTCCACTTT.

Of note for this clonotype: One junction end disagrees with the germline gene, perhaps due to a read error. The chain has TRBV6-2 or TRBV6-3 and TRBJ1-1, with TRBD1 matching over 8 bases. The CDR3 runs 13 residues. The germline gives CDR1 MNHEY, CDR2 SVGEGT. The CDR3 DNA follows: TGTGTCAGCAGCCTGACAGGGGACACTGAAGCTTTCTTT. Its translation is CVSSLTGDTEAFF.

As regards this clonotype: A much larger clone is a single base away; this may be a read error. This chain uses TRBV4-3 with TRBJ2-3; weak D call: TRBD2 (5 bases). The CDR3 contains 15 residues. Germline V gene data show CDR1 as LGHNA and CDR2 as YSLEER. Here the CDR3 reads CASSQEGSLTDAQYF. CDR3 nucleotides: TGCGCCAGCAGCCAAGAGGGGAGTCTCACAGATGCGCAGTATTTT.

Concerning this clonotype: One base away lies a much larger clone, so this may be a sequencing read error. This rearrangement joins TRBV29-1 to TRBJ2-3; TRBD2 might be the D (6 bases). Germline lookup yields CDR1 SQVTM and CDR2 ANQGSEA. The CDR3 is made up of 11 amino acids. This chain's CDR3 is CIGSGTDTQYF. In nucleotides, the CDR3 is TGCATCGGGAGCGGCACAGATACGCAGTATTTT.